A selection of T cell receptor beta chains follows, all from one sample in a study of blood T cell repertoires in COVID-19. The protocol was immunoSEQ multiplex PCR, while the TCRdb copy is restricted to in-frame clones and leaves out a portion. The sample has around 180,000 clones, 88% seen once. What was sequenced was peripheral blood. Receptors were obtained from a woman under 40 with acute or convalescent COVID-19. Each CDR3 is given with its conserved first and last residue. A D gene is named only where the DNA matches it firmly. Some rows mark clone size as missing; the rest say once, few, many or name a class of expanded clone.

D	size	V	J	DNA	CDR3
-	-	TRBV20-1	TRBJ1-1	TGCAGTGCTAGGACCCGGGTGGCTTTCTTT	CSARTRVAFF
-	-	TRBV7-9	TRBJ2-3	TGTGCCAGCATTCTGGGGGCCTCCACAGATACGCAGTATTTT	CASILGASTDTQYF
-	-	TRBV19	TRBJ1-6	TGTGCCAGTAGTACGATCTCCAGGGGCAATAATTCACCCCTCCACTTT	CASSTISRGNNSPLHF
-	once	TRBV19	TRBJ2-7	TGTGCCAGTAGTATCGGAGACAGTCATGCCGAGCAGTACTTC	CASSIGDSHAEQYF
TRBD1	-	TRBV12-5	TRBJ2-7	TGTGCTAGTGGTGAGACAGGGGGCTACTACGAGCAGTACTTC	CASGETGGYYEQYF
-	-	TRBV5-1	TRBJ2-6	TGCGCCAGCAGCCCTACCCCTCGCCCCTCCTCCTCTGGGGCCAACGTCCTGACTTTC	CASSPTPRPSSSGANVLTF
TRBD1	-	TRBV6-5	TRBJ2-7	TGTGCCAGCCGTTCCACAGGGGTCGAGCAGTACTTC	CASRSTGVEQYF
-	-	TRBV12-5	TRBJ2-1	TGTGCTAGTGGTTACTCTCCGGGAGCGGCTATTTCCTACAATGAGCAGTTCTTC	CASGYSPGAAISYNEQFF
TRBD1	few	TRBV9	TRBJ1-3	TGTGCCAGCAGCCCTACTGGACAGGCCTCAGGAAACACCATATATTTT	CASSPTGQASGNTIYF
TRBD2	-	TRBV2	TRBJ2-1	TGTGCCAGCGTTGGGACTAGGGGATACAATGAGCAGTTCTTC	CASVGTRGYNEQFF
TRBD2	-	TRBV20-1	TRBJ2-7	TGCAGTGCGAGTAGCGGGAGAGGAAAGTACGAGCAGTACTTC	CSASSGRGKYEQYF
-	-	TRBV5-1	TRBJ1-1	TGCGCCAGCAGCTTGGTTCAGAGAGGGACTGAAGCTTTCTTT	CASSLVQRGTEAFF
-	-	TRBV4-1	TRBJ2-5	TGCGCCAGCAGCCAAGACCGGAGGCCTACACAAGAGACCCAGTACTTC	CASSQDRRPTQETQYF
-	-	TRBV5-4	TRBJ1-1	TGTGCCAGCAGCTTGGGGGTACAGAAGACGAACACTGAAGCTTTCTTT	CASSLGVQKTNTEAFF
-	-	TRBV2	TRBJ2-7	TGTGCCAGCGGGGGGTGGGGCTTTTTAGCGAATTACGAGCAGTACTTC	CASGGWGFLANYEQYF
-	-	TRBV21-1	TRBJ2-3	TGTGCCAGCAGCACCCGACTAGCGGGAGATGAAGATACGCAGTATTTT	CASSTRLAGDEDTQYF
-	-	TRBV30	TRBJ2-7	TGTGCCTGGAGTGTATCAACGTACCGGGAGAGCTCCTACGAGCAGTACTTC	CAWSVSTYRESSYEQYF
TRBD1	-	TRBV6-5	TRBJ2-1	TGTGCCAGCAGTAGTATAGACAGGGCCGAGCAGTTCTTC	CASSSIDRAEQFF
-	-	TRBV19	TRBJ2-5	TGTGCCAGTCGCTTGACAGAGCAAGAGACCCAGTACTTC	CASRLTEQETQYF
TRBD1	-	TRBV7-9	TRBJ2-3	TGTGCCAGCAGCCGGACAGGGGGCCAAGATACGCAGTATTTT	CASSRTGGQDTQYF
-	few	TRBV27	TRBJ1-5	TGTGCCAGCAGTTTATCGCTAGGAGACAATCAGCCCCAGCATTTT	CASSLSLGDNQPQHF
TRBD1	-	TRBV19	TRBJ1-5	TGTGCCAGTAGCCCGGGACAGTTACAGCCCCAGCATTTT	CASSPGQLQPQHF
-	-	TRBV7-2	TRBJ2-5	TGTGCCAGCAGCTCCTGGCGGGAAGAGACCCAGTACTTC	CASSSWREETQYF
-	-	TRBV5-1	TRBJ1-3	TGCGCCAGCACCCCGGGGGGCTCTGGAAACACCATATATTTT	CASTPGGSGNTIYF
TRBD1	few	TRBV7-8	TRBJ2-7	TGTGCCAGCAGCCCGGGACAGGGGACCTACGAGCAGTACTTC	CASSPGQGTYEQYF
TRBD1	-	TRBV5-1	TRBJ2-2	TGTGGGACAGCCGACCAAGGGGGGGAGCTGTTTTTT	CGTADQGGELFF
-	-	TRBV3-1/TRBV3-2	TRBJ1-1	TGTGCCAGCAGCCCCATGCGGGACTCTGAAGCTTTCTTT	CASSPMRDSEAFF
-	-	TRBV12-2	TRBJ2-1	TGTGCAAGTCGCTTAGGGGGCCCGAGCTCCTACAATGAGCAGTTCTTC	CASRLGGPSSYNEQFF
-	once	TRBV2	TRBJ2-5	TGTGCCAGCAGGGCCGGGAGCCAAGAGACCCAGTACTTC	CASRAGSQETQYF
-	-	TRBV3-1/TRBV3-2	TRBJ2-7	TGTGCCAGCAGCCAACCAGTGGAAAGACAGGCCTCCTACGAGCAGTACTTC	CASSQPVERQASYEQYF
-	-	TRBV15	TRBJ2-5	TGTGCCACCAGCAGAGACCATAGCCTAGAGACCCAGTACTTC	CATSRDHSLETQYF
-	once	TRBV29-1	TRBJ2-7	TGCAGCGTTGGGTCGGCCTACGAGCAGTACTTC	CSVGSAYEQYF
TRBD2	-	TRBV10-1	TRBJ2-2	TGCGCCAGCAGAGCCGGGACTAGAGGGGAGCTGTTTTTT	CASRAGTRGELFF
TRBD1	-	TRBV29-1	TRBJ1-2	TGCAGCGCCGGGACAGGGAACGGCTACACCTTC	CSAGTGNGYTF
-	-	TRBV6-1	TRBJ1-2	TGTGCCAGCAGTGACCCTACTGGAGTCGCTAACTATGGCTACACCTTC	CASSDPTGVANYGYTF
TRBD1	-	TRBV28	TRBJ2-7	TGTGCCAGCAGTTTAGACAGGGGCGAGCAGTACTTC	CASSLDRGEQYF
-	-	TRBV9	TRBJ2-2	TGTGCCAGCAGCCGCACCGGGGAGCTGTTTTTT	CASSRTGELFF
-	-	TRBV10-2	TRBJ1-5	TGCGCCAGCGGTGGCGGTCAGCCCCAGCATTTT	CASGGGQPQHF
TRBD2	-	TRBV27	TRBJ2-1	TGTGCCAGCAGTCCCCCCCTAGCGGGAGCATACAATGAGCAGTTCTTC	CASSPPLAGAYNEQFF
-	-	TRBV3-1/TRBV3-2	TRBJ2-2	TGTGCCAGCAGCCAAGACCCACGGGAGTGGGGCACCGGGGAGCTGTTTTTT	CASSQDPREWGTGELFF
TRBD1	many	TRBV2	TRBJ1-1	TGTGCCGGAGCTGGACAGGGATACACTGAAGCTTTCTTT	CAGAGQGYTEAFF
-	-	TRBV3-1/TRBV3-2	TRBJ1-5	TGTGCCAGCAGCCTGGGGGCCTATAGCAATCAGCCCCAGCATTTT	CASSLGAYSNQPQHF
-	-	TRBV6-5	TRBJ1-1	TGTGCCAGCATCAGAAGAGGAAACACTGAAGCTTTCTTT	CASIRRGNTEAFF
TRBD1	once	TRBV27	TRBJ2-1	TGTGCCAGCAGTTTATCGAGGACAGGGGAACAGTTCTTC	CASSLSRTGEQFF
-	-	TRBV19	TRBJ1-5	TGTGCCAGTAACCTTGGAGGCAATCAGCCCCAGCATTTT	CASNLGGNQPQHF
-	-	TRBV14	TRBJ1-6	TGTGCCAGCAGCCAAGGTTGGGGAGGGTCACCCCTCCACTTT	CASSQGWGGSPLHF
-	-	TRBV5-1	TRBJ2-5	TGCGCCAGCAGCCCCGGATTGCGGGAGACCCAGTACTTC	CASSPGLRETQYF
-	-	TRBV2	TRBJ2-7	TGTGCCAGCAAAGCGAGCGAGCAGTACTTC	CASKASEQYF
TRBD2	few	TRBV13	TRBJ2-1	TGTGCCAGCAGCCCTAGCGGGACCGATAGGAAGCAGTTCTTC	CASSPSGTDRKQFF
TRBD2	-	TRBV5-4	TRBJ2-2	TGTGCCAGCAGCGGGGGAGGGAGTTCCCTCTCCACCGGGGAGCTGTTTTTT	CASSGGGSSLSTGELFF